This T cell receptor (beta chain) was documented in a study of T cells after yellow fever vaccination. CDR1 is SGHVS, CDR2 FQNEAQ, per germline. This CDR3 contains 18 residues. Trimming took off 2 bases at V and 2 bases at J, with 19 bases between the two ends. This clonotype has only a few counts. MiXCR, run by TCRdb on the 5' RACE reads, gives a single entry per CDR3 protein. The sample yields roughly 340,000 distinct CDR3 sequences, 8% to 10% seen once. V and J are TRBV7-8 and TRBJ1-5; D ambiguous. This sample comprised PBMCs, obtained on the day of the first yellow fever vaccination. This sequence was found in a man between 18 and 35 years old who received the YFV17D yellow fever vaccine. The CDR3 reads CASSLNIGEGMGNQPQHF. The CDR3 DNA reads TGTGCCAGCAGCTTAAACATCGGGGAAGGGATGGGCAATCAGCCCCAGCATTTT.